The next 22 T cell receptor beta chains were all read from a single sample in a study of cytomegalovirus exposure and HLA in healthy donors. The primer mix had 60 Vbeta and 13 Jbeta primers. Profiled with immunoSEQ multiplex PCR; TCRdb holds only in-frame clones, not every one. This sample's table has tens of thousands of clones. Sequences were obtained from PBMCs. The receptors were sampled from a female donor in good health and CMV-seropositive.

This sequence joins TRBV4-2 and TRBJ2-3; 8 nucleotides match TRBD2. This CDR3 comprises 17 residues. Germline CDR1 is LGHNA and CDR2 is YNFKEQ. The V gene end was trimmed by 0 bases and the J gene end by 4 bases; junction bases not matched to a gene: 9. CDR3 bases: TGTGCCAGCAGCCAAGATATCGGGACTAGTAGTCCAGATACGCAGTATTTT. Translating gives CASSQDIGTSSPDTQYF.

The rearrangement links TRBV4-1 to TRBJ1-2; 11 bases line up with TRBD1. The V and J ends lost 5 bases and 4 bases, in that order; junction bases with no gene match: 0. Germline V lookup: CDR1 MGHRA, CDR2 YSYEKL. This CDR3 has 13 amino acids. The CDR3 DNA reads as TGCGCCAGCAGCGGACAGGGGGCCTATGGCTACACCTTC. Translated: CASSGQGAYGYTF.

CDR3 loop: CASSSDIFGNTEAFF. DNA for the CDR3: TGTGCCAGCAGCTCAGACATCTTCGGGAACACTGAAGCTTTCTTT. The V call is TRBV7-2, the J call TRBJ1-1; D gene unclear. The CDR3 is 15 residues long. Germline V gene sequence: CDR1 SGHTA, CDR2 FQGNSA. Deletions cut 4 bases from V and 1 base from J, with 13 bases between.

The V call is TRBV28, the J call TRBJ2-7; 9 bases are shared with TRBD2. CDR3 length equals 15 residues. The ends lost 4 bases at V and 4 bases at J; junction bases unmatched: 8. Germline V CDR1 and CDR2: MDHEN, SYDVKM. The CDR3 coding sequence is TGTGCCAGCAGTTCCGGAGGAGCGGGGGGATACGAGCAGTACTTC. The encoded protein is CASSSGGAGGYEQYF. Variable domain in full (rest from reference TRBV28 and TRBJ2-7): DVKVTQSSRYLVKRTGEKVFLECVQDMDHENMFWYRQDPGLGLRLIYFSYDVKMKEKGDIPEGYSVSREKKERFSLILESASTNQTSMYLCASSSGGAGGYEQYFGPGTRLTVT.

The V call is TRBV6-5, the J call TRBJ2-2; 8 bases agree with TRBD1. Germline V lookup: CDR1 MNHEY, CDR2 SVGAGI. This CDR3 comprises 13 residues. J lost 12 bases, V lost 6 bases, and 9 bases had no gene match. The CDR3 spells CASSRQGLRKLFF. The CDR3 DNA sequence: TGTGCCAGCAGCAGACAGGGGTTGAGAAAGCTGTTTTTT.

V is TRBV18 and J is TRBJ2-7, with D possibly TRBD1 on 6 matching bases. V lost 4 bases to trimming and J lost 7 bases, with 8 bases between them. CDR3 length equals 11 residues. CDR1 and CDR2 from the germline V gene are KGHSH and LQKENI. The CDR3 bases are TGTGCCAGCTCACAGCAGGGGGAGCAGTACTTC. Protein: CASSQQGEQYF.

The genes are TRBV19 and TRBJ1-5, with 8 bases identical to TRBD1. Germline V gene sequence: CDR1 LNHDA, CDR2 SQIVND (reference sequence). V dropped 4 bases and J dropped 7; count of bases not matched to a gene: 6. CDR3 size: 14 residues. CDR3 loop: CASSTGQGRQPQHF. CDR3 bases: TGTGCCAGTAGTACTGGACAGGGCAGGCAGCCCCAGCATTTT.

The chain employs TRBV7-2 and TRBJ2-7; 14 bases line up with TRBD2. The CDR3 totals 16 residues. Germline lookup yields CDR1 SGHTA and CDR2 FQGNSA. Losses at the gene ends were 4 bases for V and 6 bases for J; bases not matched to a gene: 8. Here the CDR3 DNA reads TGTGCCAGCAGCTCCGGACTAGCGGGGGGCCAGGGCGAGCAGTACTTC. It specifies CASSSGLAGGQGEQYF.

This chain connects TRBV28 to TRBJ2-5, with a possible D match to TRBD1 (6 bases). Trimming shortened V by 4 bases and J by 5 bases, and 17 bases separated the two germline ends. CDR1 and CDR2 from the germline V gene are MDHEN and SYDVKM. This CDR3 region has 15 residues. The CDR3 DNA is TGTGCCAGCAGTTCATCTACAGGGCCTCGGGAGACCCAGTACTTC. Amino acids: CASSSSTGPRETQYF. Using reference TRBV28 and TRBJ2-5 for the parts outside the CDR3, the full variable domain is DVKVTQSSRYLVKRTGEKVFLECVQDMDHENMFWYRQDPGLGLRLIYFSYDVKMKEKGDIPEGYSVSREKKERFSLILESASTNQTSMYLCASSSSTGPRETQYFGPGTRLLVL.

About this clone: One end of the junction does not line up with germline, which may come from a read error. The V and J genes are TRBV7-2 and TRBJ2-1, with D hard to call. Germline V CDR1 and CDR2: SGHTA, FQGNSA. This CDR3 contains 15 residues. The CDR3 DNA reads as TGTGCCAGCAGCCCTTCTGAGAGCTCCGACAATGAGCAGTTCTTC. Translating gives CASSPSESSDNEQFF.

Note on this clone: The junction and the germline gene differ at one end; a read error may be behind it. Within the sample, other DNA sequences also encode this same CDR3. The V and J genes are TRBV29-1 and TRBJ1-6; 7 positions agree with TRBD1. Germline CDR1 reads SQVTM; CDR2 reads ANQGSEA. The CDR3 is 13 amino acids. This CDR3 reads CSVKNRQGSPLHF. The CDR3 bases are TGCAGCGTCAAAAACCGACAGGGTTCACCCCTACACTTT.

The chain joins TRBV9 to TRBJ2-1, with 8 bases fitting TRBD2. V lost 0 bases, J lost 3 bases, and 5 bases stayed unmatched. CDR3 length: 16 residues. Germline V CDR1 and CDR2: SGDLS, YYNGEE. This chain's CDR3 is CASSVVSGSIYNEQFF. The CDR3 DNA sequence: TGTGCCAGCAGCGTAGTGAGCGGGAGCATCTACAATGAGCAGTTCTTC.

This sequence joins TRBV4-3 and TRBJ2-2, with D tentatively TRBD2 (6 bases). Trimming cost V 5 bases and J 1 base, with 11 bases left between them. This CDR3 comprises 15 residues. CDR1 and CDR2 (germline): LGHNA, YSLEER. The CDR3 region has the DNA TGCGCCAGCAGCGAATGGGGGGTGAACACCGGGGAGCTGTTTTTT. Translation: CASSEWGVNTGELFF.

The chain recombines TRBV4-3 with TRBJ2-1; 13 nucleotides agree with TRBD2. CDR3 length: 16 residues. Per germline, CDR1 LGHNA and CDR2 YSLEER. The V and J ends lost 0 bases and 5 bases, in that order; junction bases with no gene match: 1. The CDR3 loop reads CASSQEGLAGDNEQFF. The CDR3 coding sequence is TGCGCCAGCAGCCAAGAAGGACTAGCGGGGGACAATGAGCAGTTCTTC.

This chain uses TRBV10-2 with TRBJ2-3; D call uncertain. CDR3 size: 14 residues. Trimming shortened V by 6 bases and J by 1 base, and 11 bases separated the two germline ends. Germline lookup yields CDR1 WSHSY and CDR2 SAAADI. The CDR3 nucleotides are TGCGCCAGCAGACGGCTAGACCGCACAGATACGCAGTATTTT. Protein product: CASRRLDRTDTQYF.

This chain joins TRBV18 and TRBJ1-1; a weak D match, TRBD1 (6 bases). The CDR3 has 14 residues. V was trimmed by 0 bases and J by 11 bases, leaving 16 bases between them. Germline CDR1 and CDR2: KGHSH and LQKENI. CDR3 in amino acids: CASSPPLLQGGAFF. CDR3 bases: TGTGCCAGCTCACCACCGCTATTACAGGGAGGGGCTTTCTTT. The full variable domain, with the rest looked up from reference TRBV18 and TRBJ1-1, is NAGVMQNPRHLVRRRGQEARLRCSPMKGHSHVYWYRQLPEEGLKFMVYLQKENIIDESGMPKERFSAEFPKEGPSILRIQQVVRGDSAAYFCASSPPLLQGGAFFGQGTRLTVV.

As regards this clone: The germline gene is not matched at one end of the junction; a read error may be the cause. The chain is built from TRBV6-1 and TRBJ2-3; possibly TRBD1 for D (7 bases). Germline V gene sequence: CDR1 MNHNS, CDR2 SASEGT. The CDR3 runs 15 residues. As DNA, the CDR3 is TGTGCCAGCAGTGAAACTCAGGGGGGCACAGATACGCGGTATTTT. Amino acids: CASSETQGGTDTRYF.

The chain has TRBV28 and TRBJ2-7; TRBD2 matches at 8 bases. After removal of 6 bases from V and 3 bases from J, the junction contained 7 bases not matched to a gene. CDR3 length: 14 amino acids. Germline CDR1 MDHEN, CDR2 SYDVKM. In nucleotides, the CDR3 is TGTGCCAGCAGAATCCCGGGGGGGGGCTACGAGCAGTACTTC. Its protein product is CASRIPGGGYEQYF. Using reference TRBV28 and TRBJ2-7 for the parts outside the CDR3, the full variable domain is DVKVTQSSRYLVKRTGEKVFLECVQDMDHENMFWYRQDPGLGLRLIYFSYDVKMKEKGDIPEGYSVSREKKERFSLILESASTNQTSMYLCASRIPGGGYEQYFGPGTRLTVT.

This chain connects TRBV7-9 to TRBJ2-7, with TRBD1 matching over 8 bases. Germline CDR1 reads SEHNR; CDR2 reads FQNEAQ (reference sequence). This CDR3 has 14 amino acids. V trimming: 4 bases; J trimming: 4 bases; junction bases outside the gene matches: 6. CDR3 DNA: TGTGCCAGCAGCTCCAGGACAGGGAAGTACGAGCAGTACTTC. It yields the protein CASSSRTGKYEQYF.

This chain links TRBV9 with TRBJ1-1, with D maybe TRBD1 (5 bases). The V gene lost 4 bases and the J gene lost 4 bases, with 17 bases spanning the gap. Germline CDR1 SGDLS, CDR2 YYNGEE. There are 15 residues in the CDR3. Here the CDR3 reads CASSLGLLSFTEAFF. CDR3 nucleotides: TGTGCCAGCAGCCTGGGACTCCTCTCCTTCACTGAAGCTTTCTTT. Together with reference TRBV9 and TRBJ1-1, the CDR3 gives the full variable domain: DSGVTQTPKHLITATGQRVTLRCSPRSGDLSVYWYQQSLDQGLQFLIQYYNGEERAKGNILERFSAQQFPDLHSELNLSSLELGDSALYFCASSLGLLSFTEAFFGQGTRLTVV.

The CDR3 here is CASSSSPAGNTEAFF. CDR3 in DNA: TGTGCCAGCAGCTCTAGCCCCGCGGGGAACACTGAAGCTTTCTTT. The chain joins TRBV11-2 to TRBJ1-1; D is undetermined. The CDR3 totals 15 residues. V was trimmed by 4 bases and J by 1 base, leaving 13 bases between them. CDR1 and CDR2 (germline): SGHAT, FQNNGV.

The chain carries TRBV28 and TRBJ1-5; 9 nucleotides match TRBD1. Germline V lookup: CDR1 MDHEN, CDR2 SYDVKM. The CDR3 is 14 residues long. With V trimmed by 5 bases and J by 6 bases, 5 bases remained unmatched. CDR3 nucleotide sequence: TGTGCCAGCAGTCCGAACAGGGGGCGTCAGCCCCAGCATTTT. Translation: CASSPNRGRQPQHF.